One and the same sample provided the 22 T cell receptor beta chains below, sequenced in a study of cytomegalovirus exposure and HLA in healthy donors. The PCR employed 60 Vbeta primers together with 13 Jbeta primers. Clones were read by immunoSEQ multiplex PCR, and TCRdb kept only the in-frame ones, dropping some. The data show roughly 120,000 clones, approximately 61% seen once. Sequencing was done on a sample of PBMCs. These receptors were taken from a man aged 30-40 years in good health and CMV-seropositive.

The rearrangement joins TRBV27 to TRBJ2-7; D might be TRBD2 (7 bases). CDR3 length equals 16 residues. CDR1 MNHEY and CDR2 SMNVEV come from the germline V gene (reference sequence). The V and J ends lost 1 base and 7 bases respectively, with 20 bases between them. This CDR3 reads CASSLLGGGILWEQYF. CDR3 bases: TGTGCCAGCAGTTTATTGGGAGGGGGGATCTTGTGGGAGCAGTACTTC.

The V call is TRBV4-1, the J call TRBJ1-6, with TRBD1 matching 8 bases. The germline gives CDR1 MGHRA, CDR2 YSYEKL. This CDR3 comprises 15 residues. V was clipped by 3 bases and J by 9 bases; unmatched bases: 7. This CDR3 is CASSQQQGVGSPLHF. CDR3 bases: TGCGCCAGCAGCCAGCAACAGGGGGTAGGTTCACCCCTCCACTTT.

This clone was detected a few times. The chain combines TRBV6-1 with TRBJ1-1; D not resolved. This CDR3 has 14 residues. Looked up from germline, CDR1 is MNHNS and CDR2 is SASEGT. Trimming stripped 2 bases from V and 1 base from J, with 8 bases between. CDR3 nucleotides: TGTGCCAGCAGTGAATCTGGAGAGAACACTGAAGCTTTCTTT. It codes for CASSESGENTEAFF.

The CDR3 coding sequence is TGCGCCAGCAGTCCTCCGGGACAGGAGCTCTCTGGGGCCAACGTCCTGACTTTC. The encoded protein is CASSPPGQELSGANVLTF. This rearrangement joins TRBV23-1 to TRBJ2-6; 8 bases fit TRBD1. TRBV23-1 is filed as an ORF, its function uncertain. The CDR3 is made up of 18 amino acids. With 4 bases clipped from V and 0 bases from J, the junction kept 8 bases outside the gene matches.

This chain uses TRBV5-4 with TRBJ2-1, with a tentative D call TRBD2 (6 bases). CDR3 length equals 17 residues. Germline CDR1 and CDR2: SGHNT and YYREEE (reference sequence). V was cut by 0 bases and J by 5 bases, with 18 bases left in between. The CDR3 nucleotides read TGTGCCAGCAGCTTGGTTGAGTGGGAGGTCAACCACAATGAGCAGTTCTTC. It is translated as CASSLVEWEVNHNEQFF.

The chain is built from TRBV9 and TRBJ2-5; 11 positions agree with TRBD2. CDR1 and CDR2 (germline): SGDLS, YYNGEE. The CDR3 covers 15 residues. The junction had 5 bases not matched to a gene; V was cut back by 2 bases and J by 5 bases. The CDR3 DNA is TGTGCCAGCAGCGTTCTAGCGGGAGGACGTGAGACCCAGTACTTC. Translation gives CASSVLAGGRETQYF. The complete variable domain, with remaining parts taken from reference TRBV9 and TRBJ2-5, reads DSGVTQTPKHLITATGQRVTLRCSPRSGDLSVYWYQQSLDQGLQFLIQYYNGEERAKGNILERFSAQQFPDLHSELNLSSLELGDSALYFCASSVLAGGRETQYFGPGTRLLVL.

The V and J genes are TRBV9 and TRBJ2-1; TRBD2 aligns across 10 bases. CDR1 is SGDLS and CDR2 is YYNGEE in the germline V gene. Trimming took 4 bases from V and 7 from J; bases not matched to a gene: 11. The CDR3 is 16 amino acids. This CDR3 reads CASSPRTSGFFNEQFF. The CDR3, as DNA: TGTGCCAGCAGCCCCCGGACTAGCGGTTTTTTTAATGAGCAGTTCTTC.

V and J are TRBV5-1 and TRBJ2-7; 8 bases align to TRBD1. CDR1 SGHRS and CDR2 YFSETQ come from the germline V gene. This CDR3 region has 14 residues. V lost 4 bases and J lost 1; bases outside the gene matches: 4. CDR3 amino acids: CASSPRQGSYEQYF. CDR3 nucleotide sequence: TGCGCCAGCAGCCCGAGACAGGGGTCCTACGAGCAGTACTTC.

This clone was observed once. The chain links TRBV5-1 to TRBJ2-7; D perhaps matches TRBD1 (5 bases). The germline gives CDR1 SGHRS, CDR2 YFSETQ. V was shortened by 0 bases and J by 0 bases, with 10 bases between the two germline ends. The CDR3 spans 15 residues. The CDR3 spells CASSLVVGDSYEQYF. DNA for the CDR3: TGCGCCAGCAGCTTGGTAGTAGGGGACTCCTACGAGCAGTACTTC.

This clone was recorded a few times. The gene calls are TRBV5-1 and TRBJ2-5; 7 nucleotides agree with TRBD2. The CDR3 contains 15 residues. Germline trimming cut 4 bases from V and 3 bases from J; bases unmatched to any gene: 9. CDR1 SGHRS and CDR2 YFSETQ come from the germline V gene. The CDR3 nucleotides read TGCGCCAGCAGCCCCCCGGGGGGACGGGAAGAGACCCAGTACTTC. Its translation is CASSPPGGREETQYF.

The chain joins TRBV7-9 to TRBJ2-2; a weak D match, TRBD1 (5 bases). CDR1 and CDR2 from the germline V gene are SEHNR and FQNEAQ (reference sequence). This CDR3 has 14 residues. Trimming took 4 bases from V and 7 from J, leaving 13 bases between them. The CDR3 is CASSSPGYDGELFF. The CDR3 DNA sequence: TGTGCCAGCAGCTCCCCAGGGTATGACGGGGAGCTGTTTTTT. The whole variable domain, remainder taken from reference TRBV7-9 and TRBJ2-2, is DTGVSQNPRHKITKRGQNVTFRCDPISEHNRLYWYRQTLGQGPEFLTYFQNEAQLEKSRLLSDRFSAERPKGSFSTLEIQRTEQGDSAMYLCASSSPGYDGELFFGEGSRLTVL.

This sequence joins TRBV11-2 and TRBJ1-1; D is possibly TRBD1 (6 bases). The CDR3 has 17 amino acids. Germline V gene data show CDR1 as SGHAT and CDR2 as FQNNGV. The germline V and J ends were trimmed by 5 bases and 0 bases, with 19 bases remaining between them. CDR3 protein: CASSPYLGQRMNTEAFF. In DNA, the CDR3 is TGTGCCAGCAGCCCCTACCTCGGACAGCGTATGAACACTGAAGCTTTCTTT.

This chain uses TRBV4-2 with TRBJ1-4; 7 nucleotides align to TRBD1. CDR1 and CDR2 from the germline V gene are LGHNA and YNFKEQ. After removal of 0 bases from V and 5 bases from J, the junction contained 12 bases not matched to a gene. The CDR3 is 18 amino acids. CDR3 in DNA: TGTGCCAGCAGCCAAGATGGCACCCGGGACAGACCAAATGAAAAACTGTTTTTT. It yields the protein CASSQDGTRDRPNEKLFF.

The chain carries TRBV15 and TRBJ2-5; TRBD2 matches at 11 bases. The CDR3 covers 15 residues. Germline V CDR1 and CDR2: LNHNV, YYDKDF (reference sequence). Losses at the gene ends were 3 bases for V and 4 bases for J; bases not matched to a gene: 4. The CDR3: CATSRTSGMGETQYF. CDR3 nucleotides: TGTGCCACCAGCAGGACTAGCGGGATGGGAGAGACCCAGTACTTC.

The rearrangement joins TRBV6-1 to TRBJ2-1; 7 nucleotides align to TRBD1. Trimming took 2 bases from V and 3 from J; bases not matched to a gene: 10. The CDR3 has 17 residues. Germline CDR1 is MNHNS and CDR2 is SASEGT. CDR3 residues: CASSEIWGGTDYNEQFF. The CDR3 coding sequence is TGTGCCAGCAGTGAAATTTGGGGTGGGACAGACTACAATGAGCAGTTCTTC.

The CDR3 bases are TGTGCCAGCAGTTTATACGGGACTAGCGGGATATTTTACAATGAGCAGTTCTTC. Translation gives CASSLYGTSGIFYNEQFF. The chain recombines TRBV27 with TRBJ2-1; TRBD2 aligns across 13 bases. Trimming took 1 base from V and 4 from J; bases not matched to a gene: 7. Germline CDR1 reads MNHEY; CDR2 reads SMNVEV (reference sequence). The CDR3 is 18 amino acids.

The J gene is TRBJ2-5, the V gene TRBV2; D possibly corresponds to TRBD2 (5 bases). This CDR3 is built from 14 residues. The ends were cut back, 7 bases at V and 5 bases at J, with 17 bases in the middle. Germline V lookup: CDR1 SNHLY, CDR2 FYNNEI. Here the CDR3 reads CASNIGSGVETQYF. DNA of the CDR3: TGTGCCAGCAATATTGGGTCCGGGGTGGAGACCCAGTACTTC.

The rearrangement uses TRBV19 and TRBJ1-5, with D perhaps matching TRBD1 (5 bases). Germline assignment: CDR1 LNHDA and CDR2 SQIVND (reference sequence). The CDR3 is 17 residues long. The V end was cut by 5 bases, the J end by 0 bases, with 17 bases between. The CDR3 is CASSPRVGDYSNQPQHF. CDR3 bases: TGTGCCAGTAGTCCCAGGGTAGGGGACTATAGCAATCAGCCCCAGCATTTT.

The V call is TRBV14, the J call TRBJ2-3, with 8 bases identical to TRBD1. The germline V gene has CDR1 SGHDN and CDR2 FVKESK. This CDR3 contains 16 residues. The V and J ends lost 0 bases and 6 bases, in that order; junction bases with no gene match: 8. CDR3 nucleotides: TGTGCCAGCAGCCAAGAACTTGGACAGGGTTTGGATACGCAGTATTTT. It encodes CASSQELGQGLDTQYF.

This clone was recorded only once. Distinct nucleotide sequences in the sample also encode this CDR3. The genes are TRBV29-1 and TRBJ2-1, with 12 bases aligning to TRBD2. CDR1 is SQVTM, CDR2 ANQGSEA, per germline. The CDR3 contains 15 residues. The V and J ends lost 4 bases and 2 bases, in that order; junction bases with no gene match: 3. DNA for the CDR3: TGCAGCGTTGTTCTAGCGGGAGGGCCCTACAATGAGCAGTTCTTC. Its translation is CSVVLAGGPYNEQFF.

This chain links TRBV7-2 with TRBJ2-1; 12 bases line up with TRBD2. V gave up 8 bases and J gave up 4 bases; unmatched junction bases: 6. CDR1 is SGHTA, CDR2 FQGNSA, per germline. The CDR3 is made up of 15 amino acids. CDR3 residues: CASRGGLAGYNEQFF. The CDR3 coding sequence is TGTGCCAGCCGGGGGGGACTAGCGGGTTACAATGAGCAGTTCTTC.

The rearrangement links TRBV10-2 to TRBJ2-1; 12 bases are a match to TRBD2. Unmatched junction bases numbered 12, after V lost 4 bases and J lost 8 bases. The CDR3 totals 17 residues. Germline values: CDR1 WSHSY, CDR2 SAAADI. CDR3 loop: CASSAESSGRAYDEQFF. The CDR3 coding sequence is TGCGCCAGCAGTGCGGAGTCTAGCGGGAGGGCCTATGATGAGCAGTTCTTC.